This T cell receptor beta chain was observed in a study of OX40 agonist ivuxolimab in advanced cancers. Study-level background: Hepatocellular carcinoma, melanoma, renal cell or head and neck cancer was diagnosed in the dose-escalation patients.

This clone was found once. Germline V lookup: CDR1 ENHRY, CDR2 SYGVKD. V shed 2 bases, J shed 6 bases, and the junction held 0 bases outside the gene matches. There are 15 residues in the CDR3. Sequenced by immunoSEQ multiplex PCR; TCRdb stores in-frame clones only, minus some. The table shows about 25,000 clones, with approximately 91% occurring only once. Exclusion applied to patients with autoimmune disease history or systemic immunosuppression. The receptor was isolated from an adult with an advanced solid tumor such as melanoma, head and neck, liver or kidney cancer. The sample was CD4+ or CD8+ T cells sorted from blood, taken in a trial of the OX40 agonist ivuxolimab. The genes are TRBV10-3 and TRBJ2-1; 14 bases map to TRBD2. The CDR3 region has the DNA TGTGCCATCAGTGAGGGACTAGCGGGAGGCAATGAGCAGTTCTTC. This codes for CAISEGLAGGNEQFF.